This T cell receptor beta chain was sequenced in a study of shared clonotypes between healthy human individuals. In regard to this clone: The antigen is not known.

General study results and limits: Clonotypes which were not shared had lower generation probabilities than clonotypes that all four donors shared.

The repertoire was sequenced with immunoSEQ multiplex PCR; TCRdb's copy has only in-frame clones and lacks some. The sample holds a few hundred thousand clones, more than 95% seen once. A CD45RA+ naive subset and a CD45RA-negative memory subset were split from CD4+ cells. The receptor comes from a woman in her twenties or thirties in good health. Material: naive CD4+ T cells sorted from blood. Documented subset: CD45RA+ positively selected.

The CDR3 DNA reads as TGTGCCAGCAGTTTGGGGCTTTTGTTCAGTGAAGCTTTCTTT. Its protein is CASSLGLLFSEAFF. The genes are TRBV27 and TRBJ1-1, with TRBD1 as a possible D gene (5 bases). The CDR3 spans 14 residues. Germline CDR1 is MNHEY and CDR2 is SMNVEV (reference sequence). Trimming removed 3 bases from V and 7 bases from J, with 15 bases in between.